This section outlines one T cell receptor beta chain sequence together with its context. This clonotype has a count of ten or more. Its antigen specificity is not known. Base qualities are not at hand, and no much larger clone is one base apart. cDNA was synthesized by template-switch 5'RACE using a primer carrying a 10-nucleotide random unique molecular identifier by which each TCR transcript was tagged. Every sequencing run yielded over 160 million TCR-beta sequences covering 15-18 subjects. The RNeasy kit was used to extract total RNA. TCR-beta VDJ regions were amplified with primers for the TCR constant region and the 5'RACE anchor, using the KAPA Real-time Library Amplification kit. A first PCR added sample indexes and Illumina adaptors, and a second PCR then raised library yield. After Ampure bead purification, the roughly 650 bp TCR product was size-selected on a 2% E-gel SizeSelection system. Before pooling, library quality was checked on a Bioanalyzer, concentration was measured with Qubit, and libraries were quantified with the Kapa Library Quantification kit. Paired-end 2 x 150 bp sequencing of the libraries was performed on an Illumina HiSeq 2500. To increase sequence diversity, roughly 24-32% phiX was spiked into each library pool. Turning to the authors' computational methods: The quality-filtered reads were processed with the UMI-based MiGEC pipeline, whose error correction step removed more than 80% of the raw TCR sequences. IMGT germline references were used for aligning VDJ genes, and each clonotype was defined as a unique CDR3 amino acid sequence together with its V-J genes. Clonal expansion, Shannon diversity and CDR3 relatedness were evaluated with VDJtools (CalcPairwiseDistances, ClusterSamples), while phylogenetic trees were built in CLCbio workbench. Clones with at least 8 unique UMIs were defined as expanded, with this threshold being based on coefficient-of-variation modelling across technical triplicates. Clones were called with MiXCR by TCRdb after fastp trimmed the public reads at Q25, and only in-frame beta chains were retained. Each CDR3 protein appears once, grouped with its most common genes and DNA. TCRdb's processing, not the study's, gives the V and J calls here. The sample contains 25,000 to 30,000 distinct CDR3 sequences, approximately 6.6% of them found a single time. The biggest ten clones account for approximately 8.9% of the sample.

The source of the sample is a study of neurological immune-mediated disorders (dated by TCRdb to the late 2010s). Context from the whole study: Peripheral blood TCR-beta repertoires from HTLV-I-associated myelopathy (HAM/TSP) patients, multiple sclerosis patients and healthy controls were compared by UMI-based sequencing. The 90 to 120 TCR-beta libraries covered PBMC samples along with longitudinal samples, technical triplicates, and paired sorted CD4+ and CD8+ T-cell subsets. The cohort was made up of about 66 subjects, consisting of about 15 HAM/TSP patients, roughly 35 multiple sclerosis patients and roughly 20 healthy controls. Overall study outcomes, separate from this receptor: The highest TCR clonal expansion was observed in HAM/TSP patients, whereas the lowest was observed in MS patients, even when compared with healthy controls. No identical CDR3 amino acid sequences were shared among expanded clones across subjects, suggesting private TCR-beta repertoires in all groups.

From the germline V gene, CDR1 is SGHTA and CDR2 is FQGNSA. The CDR3 goes from the cysteine to the phenylalanine over 16 residues. The kept DNA is CDR3 alone, 48 bases in frame from the first base. Clipping removes 2 bases from V and 1 base from J, with 8 as the unmatched junction base count. The healthy controls were volunteers from blood banks in Maryland, USA. For the unsorted PBMC libraries, 2 million PBMCs were stored in RNAlater at -80 degrees C until RNA extraction and were used to generate the libraries. Peripheral blood was subjected to Ficoll-Hypaque density gradient centrifugation to isolate PBMCs, which were then cryopreserved in liquid nitrogen.

Recombination joined TRBV7-2 with TRBJ2-7, with 7 middle bases fitting TRBD2. The sample comprised PBMCs. The sequence derives from a woman in her forties or fifties in good health. Here is the DNA: TGTGCCAGCAGCTTATCTTGGACTAGGGTATCCTACGAGCAGTACTTC. The translation is CASSLSWTRVSYEQYF.